Detailed here is one TCR beta chain. This sample stems from a study of PD-L1 blockade in urothelial cancer. Some clones are missing from TCRdb's copy, which holds only in-frame ones; the method was immunoSEQ multiplex PCR. The sample shows tens of thousands of clones, 90% of them seen only once. V was pared by 4 bases and J by 8 bases, with 18 bases between. The CDR3 spans 14 residues. The germline CDR1 and CDR2 sequences are WNHNN and SYGVQD (reference sequence). Time point noted: pretreatment peripheral blood. This TCR came from a man in his 60s with urothelial cancer. J is TRBJ2-7 and V is TRBV10-1; possibly TRBD1 for D (5 bases). Material: PBMCs, obtained around atezolizumab (anti-PD-L1) treatment. The CDR3 DNA reads as TGCGCCAGCAGTGTCCCAAGACAGTTTAAGAAGCAGTACTTC. It encodes CASSVPRQFKKQYF.